The sequence of this T cell receptor beta chain was determined in a study of shared clonotypes between healthy human individuals. Overall study context: Per donor, CD8 memory used one plate, CD8 naive used two, CD4 memory used three and CD4 naive used three. Overall study results and limits: Naive CD4 clonotypes were shared across several donors at 5% to 6%. Estimated richness was generally greater in naive than memory subsets.

Germline loops: CDR1 SGHDT, CDR2 YYEEEE. V shed 4 bases and J shed 5 bases, with 15 bases lying between them. The CDR3 extends over 14 amino acids. As regards this clone: Its antigen is not identified.

Per the study methods: Junction-only sequences without quality scores came from ImmunoSEQ, so filtering differed. Sequencing was performed with immunoSEQ multiplex PCR; in TCRdb, only in-frame clones are kept and a portion is missing. V and J calls and clone size come straight from that table; D and trimming were deduced from the DNA. The data hold around 2.1 million clones, with approximately 94% observed a single time. Naive-designated CD8 cells lacked CD45RO, were positively enriched for CCR7, and omitted terminally differentiated effector memory CD45RA+ cells. The chain has TRBV5-6 and TRBJ2-5; perhaps D is TRBD1 or TRBD2 (5 bases each). The specimen was naive CD8+ T cells from PBMCs. The sequence was obtained from a young man in good health. Some clones in this sample may be carry-over from other donors' samples. In DNA, the CDR3 is TGTGCCAGCAGCCTCTCCGGGACCGGGGAGACCCAGTACTTC. Protein: CASSLSGTGETQYF.